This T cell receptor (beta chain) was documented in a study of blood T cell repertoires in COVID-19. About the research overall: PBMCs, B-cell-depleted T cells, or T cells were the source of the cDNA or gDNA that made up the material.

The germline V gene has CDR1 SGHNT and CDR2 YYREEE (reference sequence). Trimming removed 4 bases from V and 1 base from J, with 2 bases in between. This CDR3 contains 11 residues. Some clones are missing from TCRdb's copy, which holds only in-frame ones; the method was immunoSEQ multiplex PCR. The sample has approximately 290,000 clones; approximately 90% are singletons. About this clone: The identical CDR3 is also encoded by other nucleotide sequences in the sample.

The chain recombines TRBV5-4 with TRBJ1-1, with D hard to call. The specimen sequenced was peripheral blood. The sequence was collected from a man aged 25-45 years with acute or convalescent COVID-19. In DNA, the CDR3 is TGTGCCAGCAGCCAGAACACTGAAGCTTTCTTT. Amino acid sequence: CASSQNTEAFF.